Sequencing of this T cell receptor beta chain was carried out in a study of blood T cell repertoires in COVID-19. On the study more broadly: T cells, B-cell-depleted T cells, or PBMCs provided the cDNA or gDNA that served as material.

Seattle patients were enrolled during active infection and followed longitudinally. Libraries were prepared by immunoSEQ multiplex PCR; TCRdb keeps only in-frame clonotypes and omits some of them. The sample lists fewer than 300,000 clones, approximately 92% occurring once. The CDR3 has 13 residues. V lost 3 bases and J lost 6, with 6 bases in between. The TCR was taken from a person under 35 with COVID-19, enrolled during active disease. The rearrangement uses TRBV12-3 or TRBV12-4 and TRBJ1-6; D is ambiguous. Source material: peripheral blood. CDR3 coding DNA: TGTGCCAGCAGTTTTCGTCTTAATTCACCCCTCCACTTT. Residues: CASSFRLNSPLHF.